The TCR beta chain described here comes from a study of T cells in narcolepsy. Study-wide background: Patients with NT1 or NT2 and healthy control donors were enrolled. Findings and caveats of the study: Healthy controls reportedly lacked the autoreactive clonotypes serially found in patients' blood. Autoreactive HCRT-specific and TRIB2-specific clonotypes were marked in same-patient CSF-versus-blood CD4+ comparisons.

This table comes from immunoSEQ multiplex PCR, and its TCRdb copy is limited to in-frame clones, with some not included. The table shows more than 20,000 clones, with roughly 85% occurring only once. With respect to this clone: Antigen specificity is unknown.

The CDR3 runs to 14 residues. The germline CDR1 and CDR2 sequences are SGHRS and YFSETQ. With 0 bases removed from V and 4 bases from J, the gap between germline ends came to 10 bases. The receptor was isolated from a human donor in good health. The sample comprised memory (CD45RA-) CD4+ T cells from blood. The rearrangement links TRBV5-1 to TRBJ1-1, with D possibly being TRBD1 (5 bases). In DNA form, the CDR3 reads TGCGCCAGCAGCTTGGAGGGGCCGGGCACTGAAGCTTTCTTT. Its protein product is CASSLEGPGTEAFF.